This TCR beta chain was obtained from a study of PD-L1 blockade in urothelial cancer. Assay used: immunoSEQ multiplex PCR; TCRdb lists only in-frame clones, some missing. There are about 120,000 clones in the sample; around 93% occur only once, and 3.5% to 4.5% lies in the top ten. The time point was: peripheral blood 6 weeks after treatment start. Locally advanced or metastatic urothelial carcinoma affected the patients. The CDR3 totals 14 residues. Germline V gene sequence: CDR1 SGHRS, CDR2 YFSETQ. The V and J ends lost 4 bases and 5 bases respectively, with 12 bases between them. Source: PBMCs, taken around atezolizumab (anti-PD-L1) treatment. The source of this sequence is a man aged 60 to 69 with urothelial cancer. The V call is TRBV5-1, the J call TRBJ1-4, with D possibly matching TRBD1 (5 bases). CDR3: CASSLAAGNEKLFF. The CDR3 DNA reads TGCGCCAGCAGCCTGGCGGCAGGGAATGAAAAACTGTTTTTT.